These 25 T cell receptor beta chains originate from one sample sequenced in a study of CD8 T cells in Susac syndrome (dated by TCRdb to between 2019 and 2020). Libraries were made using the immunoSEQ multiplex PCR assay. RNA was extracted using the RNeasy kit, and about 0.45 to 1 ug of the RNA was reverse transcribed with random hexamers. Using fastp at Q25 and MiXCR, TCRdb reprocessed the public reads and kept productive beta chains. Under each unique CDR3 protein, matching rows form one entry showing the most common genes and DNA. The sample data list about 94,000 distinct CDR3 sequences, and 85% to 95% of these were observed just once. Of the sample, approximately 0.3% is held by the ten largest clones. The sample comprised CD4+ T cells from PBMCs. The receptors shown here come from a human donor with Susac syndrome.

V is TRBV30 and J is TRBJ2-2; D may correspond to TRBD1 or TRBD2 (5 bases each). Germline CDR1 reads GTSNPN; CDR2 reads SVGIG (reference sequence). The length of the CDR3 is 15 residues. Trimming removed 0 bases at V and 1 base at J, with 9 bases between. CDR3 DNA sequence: TGTGCCTGGAGTGTACTAGGGGTGAACACCGGGGAGCTGTTTTTT. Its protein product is CAWSVLGVNTGELFF.

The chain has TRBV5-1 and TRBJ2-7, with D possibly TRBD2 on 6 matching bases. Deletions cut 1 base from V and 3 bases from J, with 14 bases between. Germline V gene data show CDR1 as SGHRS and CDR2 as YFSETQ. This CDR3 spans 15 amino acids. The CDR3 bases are TGCGCCAGCAGCTTGATGGGGACGGGGGTCTACGAGCAGTACTTC. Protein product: CASSLMGTGVYEQYF.

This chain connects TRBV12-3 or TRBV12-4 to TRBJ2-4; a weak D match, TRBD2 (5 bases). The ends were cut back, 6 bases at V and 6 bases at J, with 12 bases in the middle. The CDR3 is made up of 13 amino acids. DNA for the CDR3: TGTGCCAGCAGGCCCAGCGGAGTAAACATTCAGTACTTC. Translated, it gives CASRPSGVNIQYF.

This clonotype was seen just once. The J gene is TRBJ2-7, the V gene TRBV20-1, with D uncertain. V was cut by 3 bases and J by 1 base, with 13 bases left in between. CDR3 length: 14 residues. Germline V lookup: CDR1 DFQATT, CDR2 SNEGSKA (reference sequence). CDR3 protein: CSASPSARSYEQYF. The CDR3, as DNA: TGCAGTGCTAGCCCGTCGGCTAGGTCCTACGAGCAGTACTTC.

CDR3 amino acids: CASRGQGAYQETQYF. CDR3 bases: TGTGCCAGTAGGGGACAGGGGGCCTACCAAGAGACCCAGTACTTC. The rearrangement joins TRBV19 to TRBJ2-5, with TRBD1 identical over 12 bases. The ends lost 6 bases at V and 0 bases at J; junction bases unmatched: 2. There are 15 residues in the CDR3. Germline V gene lookup returns CDR1 LNHDA and CDR2 SQIVND (reference sequence).

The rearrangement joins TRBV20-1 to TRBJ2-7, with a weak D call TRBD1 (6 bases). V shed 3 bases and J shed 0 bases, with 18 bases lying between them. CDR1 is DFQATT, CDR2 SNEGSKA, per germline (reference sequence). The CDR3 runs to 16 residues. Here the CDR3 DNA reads TGCAGTGCTAGTCCCTTCACAGGGACGAGCTCCTACGAGCAGTACTTC. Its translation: CSASPFTGTSSYEQYF.

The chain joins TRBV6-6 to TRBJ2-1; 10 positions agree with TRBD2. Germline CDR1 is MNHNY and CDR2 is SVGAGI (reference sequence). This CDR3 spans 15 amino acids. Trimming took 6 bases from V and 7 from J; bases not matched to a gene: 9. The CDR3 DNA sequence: TGTGCCAGCAGCGGGAGCGGGGGGGGAGGGAATGAGCAGTTCTTC. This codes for CASSGSGGGGNEQFF.

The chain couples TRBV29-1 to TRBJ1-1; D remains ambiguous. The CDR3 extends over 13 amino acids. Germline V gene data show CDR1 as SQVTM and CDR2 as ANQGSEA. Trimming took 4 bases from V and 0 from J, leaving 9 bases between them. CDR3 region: CSVVRGLNTEAFF. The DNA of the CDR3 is TGCAGCGTTGTGCGGGGTTTGAACACTGAAGCTTTCTTT.

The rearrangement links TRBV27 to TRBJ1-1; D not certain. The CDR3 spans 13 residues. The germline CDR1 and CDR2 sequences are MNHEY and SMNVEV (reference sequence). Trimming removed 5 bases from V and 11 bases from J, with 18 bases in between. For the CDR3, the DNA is TGTGCCAGCAGTCCGTCTCGGCCGGGCGAGGCTTTCTTT. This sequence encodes CASSPSRPGEAFF.

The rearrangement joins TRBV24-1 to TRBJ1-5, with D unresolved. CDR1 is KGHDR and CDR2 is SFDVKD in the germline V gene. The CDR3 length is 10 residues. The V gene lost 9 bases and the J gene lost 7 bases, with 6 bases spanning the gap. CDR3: CATQAQPQHF. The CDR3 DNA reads TGTGCCACCCAAGCACAGCCCCAGCATTTT.

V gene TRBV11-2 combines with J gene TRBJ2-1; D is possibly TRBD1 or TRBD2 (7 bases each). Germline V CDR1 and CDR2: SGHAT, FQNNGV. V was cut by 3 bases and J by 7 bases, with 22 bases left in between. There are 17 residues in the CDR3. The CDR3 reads CASSFSPRGGLGNEQFF. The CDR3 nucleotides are TGTGCCAGCAGCTTTTCCCCCAGGGGGGGCCTGGGGAATGAGCAGTTCTTC.

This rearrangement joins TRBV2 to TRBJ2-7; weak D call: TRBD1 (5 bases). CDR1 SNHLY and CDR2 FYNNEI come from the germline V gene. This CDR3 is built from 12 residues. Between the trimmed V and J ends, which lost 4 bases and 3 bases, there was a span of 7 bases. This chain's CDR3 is CASSVQGYEQYF. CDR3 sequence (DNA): TGTGCCAGCAGTGTTCAGGGCTACGAGCAGTACTTC. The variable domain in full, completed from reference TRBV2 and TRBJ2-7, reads EPEVTQTPSHQVTQMGQEVILRCVPISNHLYFYWYRQILGQKVEFLVSFYNNEISEKSEIFDDQFSVERPDGSNFTLKIRSTKLEDSAMYFCASSVQGYEQYFGPGTRLTVT.

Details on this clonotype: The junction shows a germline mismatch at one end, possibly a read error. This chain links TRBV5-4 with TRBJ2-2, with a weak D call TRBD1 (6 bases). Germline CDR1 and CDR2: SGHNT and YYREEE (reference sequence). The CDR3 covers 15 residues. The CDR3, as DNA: TGTGCCAGCAGCCGGGCCGGCTGGGACACTGGGGAGCTGTTTTTT. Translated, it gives CASSRAGWDTGELFF.

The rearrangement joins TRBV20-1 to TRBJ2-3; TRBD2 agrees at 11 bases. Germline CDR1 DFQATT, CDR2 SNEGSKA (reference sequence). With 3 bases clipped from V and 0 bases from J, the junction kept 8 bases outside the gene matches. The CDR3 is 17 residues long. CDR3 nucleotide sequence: TGCAGTGCTAGTACTCTAGCGGGGGGTCGGAGCACAGATACGCAGTATTTT. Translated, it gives CSASTLAGGRSTDTQYF.

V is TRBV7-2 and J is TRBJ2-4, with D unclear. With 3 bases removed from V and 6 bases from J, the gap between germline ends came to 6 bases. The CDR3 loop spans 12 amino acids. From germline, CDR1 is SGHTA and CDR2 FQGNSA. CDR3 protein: CASSFMSNIQYF. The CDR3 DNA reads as TGTGCCAGCAGCTTTATGTCAAACATTCAGTACTTC.

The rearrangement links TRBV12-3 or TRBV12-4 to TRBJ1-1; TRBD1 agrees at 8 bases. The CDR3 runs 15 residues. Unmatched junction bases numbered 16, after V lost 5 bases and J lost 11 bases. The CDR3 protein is CASSPFGGQGEFAFF. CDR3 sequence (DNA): TGTGCCAGCAGTCCTTTCGGAGGACAGGGTGAATTTGCTTTCTTT.

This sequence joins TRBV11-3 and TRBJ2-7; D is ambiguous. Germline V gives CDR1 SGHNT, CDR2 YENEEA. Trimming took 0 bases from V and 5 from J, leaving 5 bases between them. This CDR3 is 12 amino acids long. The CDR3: CASSLDGDEQYF. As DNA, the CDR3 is TGTGCCAGCAGCTTAGATGGGGACGAGCAGTACTTC.

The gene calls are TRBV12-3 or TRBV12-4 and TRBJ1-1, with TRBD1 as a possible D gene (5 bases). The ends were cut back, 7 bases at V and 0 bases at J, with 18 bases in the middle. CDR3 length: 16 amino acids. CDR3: CASTDSTEYVNTEAFF. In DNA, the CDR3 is TGTGCCAGCACCGACTCGACAGAATACGTGAACACTGAAGCTTTCTTT.

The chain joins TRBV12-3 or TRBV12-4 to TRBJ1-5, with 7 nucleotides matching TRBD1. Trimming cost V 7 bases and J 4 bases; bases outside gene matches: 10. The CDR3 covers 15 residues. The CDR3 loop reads CASTWTGPLNQPQHF. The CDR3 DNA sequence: TGTGCCAGCACCTGGACAGGTCCTCTTAATCAGCCCCAGCATTTT.

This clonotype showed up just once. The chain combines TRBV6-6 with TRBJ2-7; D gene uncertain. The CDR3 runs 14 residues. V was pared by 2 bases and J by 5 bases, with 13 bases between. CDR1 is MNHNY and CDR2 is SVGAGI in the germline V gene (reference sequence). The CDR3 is CASSYRDQWNEQYF. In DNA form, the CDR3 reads TGTGCCAGCAGTTACAGGGATCAGTGGAACGAGCAGTACTTC.

For the CDR3, the DNA is TGTGCCAGCAGCGAGGGACAGAAGGAGACCCAGTACTTC. Amino acids: CASSEGQKETQYF. The chain combines TRBV9 with TRBJ2-5; TRBD1 matches at 7 bases. The V gene end was trimmed by 3 bases and the J gene end by 5 bases; junction bases not matched to a gene: 4. Germline V lookup: CDR1 SGDLS, CDR2 YYNGEE. This CDR3 contains 13 residues.

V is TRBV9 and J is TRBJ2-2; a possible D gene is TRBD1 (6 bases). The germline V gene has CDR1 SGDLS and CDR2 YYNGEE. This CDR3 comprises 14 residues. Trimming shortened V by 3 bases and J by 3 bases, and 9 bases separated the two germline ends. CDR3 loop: CASSAGTYTGELFF. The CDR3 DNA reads TGTGCCAGCAGCGCCGGGACATACACCGGGGAGCTGTTTTTT.

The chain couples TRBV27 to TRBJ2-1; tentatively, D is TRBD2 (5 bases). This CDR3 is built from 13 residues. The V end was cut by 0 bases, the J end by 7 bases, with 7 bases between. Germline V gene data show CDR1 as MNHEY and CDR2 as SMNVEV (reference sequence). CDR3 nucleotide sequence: TGTGCCAGCAGTTTATCGTGGGAGAATGAGCAGTTCTTC. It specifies CASSLSWENEQFF.

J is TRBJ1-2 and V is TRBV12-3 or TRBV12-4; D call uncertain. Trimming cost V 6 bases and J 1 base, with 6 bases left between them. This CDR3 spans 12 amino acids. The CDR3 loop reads CASSSDNYGYTF. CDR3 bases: TGTGCCAGCAGCTCGGATAACTATGGCTACACCTTC.

This chain's CDR3 is CASSVTVYEQYF. The CDR3 DNA is TGTGCCAGCAGCGTGACAGTTTACGAGCAGTACTTC. The V gene is TRBV7-9, the J gene TRBJ2-7, with a weak D call TRBD1 (5 bases). This CDR3 is 12 amino acids long. With 5 bases removed from V and 4 bases from J, the gap between germline ends came to 9 bases. The germline gives CDR1 SEHNR, CDR2 FQNEAQ (reference sequence).